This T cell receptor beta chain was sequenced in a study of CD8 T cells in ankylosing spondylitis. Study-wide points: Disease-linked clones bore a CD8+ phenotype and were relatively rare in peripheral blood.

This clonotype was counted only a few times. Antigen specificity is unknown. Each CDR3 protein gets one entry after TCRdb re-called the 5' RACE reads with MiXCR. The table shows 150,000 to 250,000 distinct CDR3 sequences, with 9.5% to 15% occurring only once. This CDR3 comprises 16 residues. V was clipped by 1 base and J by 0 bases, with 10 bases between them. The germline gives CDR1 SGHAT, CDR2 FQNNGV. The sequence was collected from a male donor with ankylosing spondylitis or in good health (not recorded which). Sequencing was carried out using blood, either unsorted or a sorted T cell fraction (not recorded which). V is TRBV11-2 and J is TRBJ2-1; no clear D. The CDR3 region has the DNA TGTGCCAGCAGCTTAGCGGGTTCCAACTCCTACAATGAGCAGTTCTTC. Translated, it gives CASSLAGSNSYNEQFF.